This T cell receptor beta chain came from a study of T cell clones after liver transplantation. Looking at the study overall: TCRbeta sequencing after a pre-transplant mixed lymphocyte reaction identified graft-donor-reactive clones, later tracked in post-transplant blood. Samples came pre-transplant, pre-randomization before withdrawal, and post-randomization after withdrawal ended. Study outcomes and limitations: These preliminary findings come from unstandardized post-transplant sampling times. Migration into the graft, not deletion, may explain lost graft donor-reactive T cells.

The CDR3 has 17 residues. The V gene's germline CDR1 is SGHNT and CDR2 YENEEA. J lost 3 bases, V lost 1 base, and 8 bases had no gene match. With respect to this clone: The antigen is unknown.

Assay: immunoSEQ multiplex PCR; the TCRdb copy retains only in-frame clones and omits some. The data hold tens of thousands of clones, with about 92% observed a single time. J is TRBJ2-3 and V is TRBV11-3; the match to TRBD2 covers 9 bases. The clonotype was recovered from a human donor who received a liver transplant. This specimen was CD4+ T cells from blood, taken before liver transplant. Here the CDR3 reads CASSLALAGGRTDTQYF. DNA of the CDR3: TGTGCCAGCAGCTTAGCCCTGGCGGGAGGGAGGACAGATACGCAGTATTTT.